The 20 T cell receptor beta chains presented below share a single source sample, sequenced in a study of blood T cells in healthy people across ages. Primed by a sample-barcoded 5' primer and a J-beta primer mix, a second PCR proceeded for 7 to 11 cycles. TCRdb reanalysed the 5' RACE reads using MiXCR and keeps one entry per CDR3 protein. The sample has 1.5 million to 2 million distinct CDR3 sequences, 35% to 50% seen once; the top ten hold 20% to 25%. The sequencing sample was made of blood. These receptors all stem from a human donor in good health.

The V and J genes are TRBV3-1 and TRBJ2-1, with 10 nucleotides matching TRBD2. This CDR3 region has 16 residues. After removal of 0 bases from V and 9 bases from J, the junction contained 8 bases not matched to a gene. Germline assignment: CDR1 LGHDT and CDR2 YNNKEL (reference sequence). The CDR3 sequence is CASSQESGGARGEQFF. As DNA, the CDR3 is TGTGCCAGCAGCCAAGAGAGCGGGGGGGCCCGAGGTGAGCAGTTCTTC.

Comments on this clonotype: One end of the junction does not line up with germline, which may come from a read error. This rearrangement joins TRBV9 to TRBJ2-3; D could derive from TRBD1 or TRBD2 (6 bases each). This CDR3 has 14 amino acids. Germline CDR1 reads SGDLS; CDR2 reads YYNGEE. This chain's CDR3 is CAGSVMGGADTQYF. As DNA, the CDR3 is TGTGCCGGCAGCGTAATGGGGGGCGCGGATACGCAGTATTTT.

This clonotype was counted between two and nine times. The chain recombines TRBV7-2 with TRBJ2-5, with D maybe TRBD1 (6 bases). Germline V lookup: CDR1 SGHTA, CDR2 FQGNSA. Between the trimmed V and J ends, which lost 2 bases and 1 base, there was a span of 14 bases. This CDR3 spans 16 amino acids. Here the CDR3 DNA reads TGTGCCAGCAGCTTAAGGTCACAGGGCATCCAAGAGACCCAGTACTTC. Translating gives CASSLRSQGIQETQYF.

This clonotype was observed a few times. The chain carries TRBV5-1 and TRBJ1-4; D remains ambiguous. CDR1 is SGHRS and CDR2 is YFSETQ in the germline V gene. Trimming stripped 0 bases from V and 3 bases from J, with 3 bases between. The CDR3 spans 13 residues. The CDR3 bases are TGCGCCAGCAGCTTGGACCCTAATGAAAAACTGTTTTTT. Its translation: CASSLDPNEKLFF.

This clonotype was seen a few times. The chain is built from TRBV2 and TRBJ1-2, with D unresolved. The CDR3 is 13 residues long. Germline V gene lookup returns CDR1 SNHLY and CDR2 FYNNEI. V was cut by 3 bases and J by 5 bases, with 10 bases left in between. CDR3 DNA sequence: TGTGCCAGCAGTGACTGGGTGGCTTATGGCTACACCTTC. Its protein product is CASSDWVAYGYTF.

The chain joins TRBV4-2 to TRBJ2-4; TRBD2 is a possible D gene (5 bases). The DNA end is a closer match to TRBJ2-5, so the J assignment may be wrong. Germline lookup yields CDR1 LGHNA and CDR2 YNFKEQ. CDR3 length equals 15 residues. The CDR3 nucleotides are TGTGCCAGCAGCCAAAAGACGGGGATTAAAGAGACCCAGTACTTC. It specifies CASSQKTGIKETQYF.

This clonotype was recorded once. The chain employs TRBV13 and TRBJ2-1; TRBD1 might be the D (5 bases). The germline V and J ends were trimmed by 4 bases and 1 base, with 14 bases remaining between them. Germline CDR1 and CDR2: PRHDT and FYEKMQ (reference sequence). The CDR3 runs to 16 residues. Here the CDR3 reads CASSSIDSLSYNEQFF. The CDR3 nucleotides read TGTGCCAGCAGCTCCATAGACAGCTTATCCTACAATGAGCAGTTCTTC. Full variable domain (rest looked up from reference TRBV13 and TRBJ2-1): AAGVIQSPRHLIKEKRETATLKCYPIPRHDTVYWYQQGPGQDPQFLISFYEKMQSDKGSIPDRFSAQQFSDYHSELNMSSLELGDSALYFCASSSIDSLSYNEQFFGPGTRLTVL.

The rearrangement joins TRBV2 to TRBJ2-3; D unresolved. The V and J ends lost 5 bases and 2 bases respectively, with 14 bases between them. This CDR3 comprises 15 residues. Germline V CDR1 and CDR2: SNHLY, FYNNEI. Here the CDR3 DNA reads TGTGCCAGCAGTACCCAGCCGTCTAACACAGATACGCAGTATTTT. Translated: CASSTQPSNTDTQYF.

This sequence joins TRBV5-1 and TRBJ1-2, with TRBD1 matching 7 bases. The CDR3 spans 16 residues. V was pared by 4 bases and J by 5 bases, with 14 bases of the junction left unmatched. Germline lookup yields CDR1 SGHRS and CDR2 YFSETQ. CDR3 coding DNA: TGCGCCAGCAGCCCATACAGGGGTCGGAGTTCATATGGCTACACCTTC. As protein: CASSPYRGRSSYGYTF.

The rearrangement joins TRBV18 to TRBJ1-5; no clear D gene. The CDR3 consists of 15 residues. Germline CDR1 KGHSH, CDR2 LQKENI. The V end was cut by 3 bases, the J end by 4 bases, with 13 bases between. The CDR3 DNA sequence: TGTGCCAGCTCACCGGCGGGGTCGTATAATCAGCCCCAGCATTTT. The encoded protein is CASSPAGSYNQPQHF.

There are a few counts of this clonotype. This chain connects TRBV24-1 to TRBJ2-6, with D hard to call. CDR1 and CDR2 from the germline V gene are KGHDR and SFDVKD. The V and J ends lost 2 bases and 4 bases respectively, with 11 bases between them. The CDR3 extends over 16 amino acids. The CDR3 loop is CATSDSRKAGANVLTF. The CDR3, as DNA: TGTGCCACCAGTGATTCACGGAAGGCAGGGGCCAACGTCCTGACTTTC.

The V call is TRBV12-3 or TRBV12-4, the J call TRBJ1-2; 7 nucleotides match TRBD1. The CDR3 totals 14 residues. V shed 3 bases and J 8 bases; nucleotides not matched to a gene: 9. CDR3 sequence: CASSFVDRGLGYTF. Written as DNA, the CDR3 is TGTGCCAGCAGTTTCGTGGATAGGGGGCTCGGCTACACCTTC.

CDR3: CSVVARLAIETQYF. Written as DNA, the CDR3 is TGCAGCGTTGTGGCGCGGCTAGCGATAGAGACCCAGTACTTC. The V and J genes are TRBV29-1 and TRBJ2-5; possible D gene TRBD2, 6 bases. V gave up 4 bases and J gave up 4 bases, with 16 bases separating them. This CDR3 region has 14 residues. Germline CDR1 is SQVTM and CDR2 is ANQGSEA.

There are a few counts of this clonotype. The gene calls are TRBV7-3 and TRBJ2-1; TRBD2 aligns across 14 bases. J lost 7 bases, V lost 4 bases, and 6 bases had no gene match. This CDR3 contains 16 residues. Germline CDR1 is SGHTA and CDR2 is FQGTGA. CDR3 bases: TGTGCCAGCAGCTCCTTGACTAGCGGGGGGGCAAATGAGCAGTTCTTC. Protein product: CASSSLTSGGANEQFF.

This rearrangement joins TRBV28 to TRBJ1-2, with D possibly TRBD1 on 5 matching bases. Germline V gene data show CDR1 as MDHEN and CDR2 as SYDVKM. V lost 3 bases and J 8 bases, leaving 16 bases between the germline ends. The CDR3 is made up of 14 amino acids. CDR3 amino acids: CASSFEYGAQGYTF. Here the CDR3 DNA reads TGTGCCAGCAGTTTTGAGTATGGGGCTCAAGGCTACACCTTC.

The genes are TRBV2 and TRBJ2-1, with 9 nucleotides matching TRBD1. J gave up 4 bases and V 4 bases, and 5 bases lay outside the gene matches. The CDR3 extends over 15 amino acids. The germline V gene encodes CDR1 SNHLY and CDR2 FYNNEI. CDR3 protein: CASSADRGVYNEQFF. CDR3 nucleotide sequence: TGTGCCAGCAGTGCGGACAGGGGAGTATACAATGAGCAGTTCTTC.

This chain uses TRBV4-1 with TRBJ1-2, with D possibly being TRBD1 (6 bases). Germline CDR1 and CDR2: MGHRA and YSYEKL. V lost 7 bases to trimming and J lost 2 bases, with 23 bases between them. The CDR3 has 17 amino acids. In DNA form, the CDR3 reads TGCGCCAGCACCTACACATCCCGCCAGGGGAGAAACTATGGCTACACCTTC. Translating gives CASTYTSRQGRNYGYTF.

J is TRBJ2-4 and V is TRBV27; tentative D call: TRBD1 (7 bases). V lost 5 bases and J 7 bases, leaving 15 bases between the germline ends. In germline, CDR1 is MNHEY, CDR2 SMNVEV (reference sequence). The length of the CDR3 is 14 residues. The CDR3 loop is CASSPGTAGNIQYF. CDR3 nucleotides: TGTGCCAGCAGTCCAGGGACAGCGGGCAACATTCAGTACTTC.

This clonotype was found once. The CDR3 DNA is TGTGCCAGCAGCGCCCTCGGGGGGACCCAGTACTTC. It is translated as CASSALGGTQYF. The rearrangement joins TRBV11-2 to TRBJ2-5; TRBD2 might be the D (6 bases). Germline assignment: CDR1 SGHAT and CDR2 FQNNGV. V was clipped by 5 bases and J by 7 bases, with 11 bases between them. The CDR3 contains 12 residues.

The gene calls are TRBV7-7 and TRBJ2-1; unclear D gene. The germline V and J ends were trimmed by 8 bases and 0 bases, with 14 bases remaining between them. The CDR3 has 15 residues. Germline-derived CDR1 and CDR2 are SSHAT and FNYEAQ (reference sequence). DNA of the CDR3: TGTGCCAGCGCGGCATTTCGAGGCTCCTACAATGAGCAGTTCTTC. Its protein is CASAAFRGSYNEQFF.